A single sample is the source of the 30 T cell receptor beta chains below, sequenced in a study of kidney transplant recipient with SARS-CoV-2 infection. TCRdb re-called the reads through MiXCR, storing one row per CDR3 protein. The repertoire holds fewer than 250,000 distinct CDR3 sequences, with 29% as singletons. This material consisted of a blood sample, taken at baseline and on day 111 from a kidney transplant recipient. Receptor source: a male patient in his 30s who had COVID-19 and was a kidney transplant recipient. T cells may partly derive from the graft donor.

Many counts were recorded for this clonotype. This chain connects TRBV29-1 to TRBJ2-3; no clear D gene. From germline, CDR1 is SQVTM and CDR2 ANQGSEA. The CDR3 spans 15 residues. The V end was cut by 0 bases, the J end by 2 bases, with 12 bases between. CDR3 residues: CSVEDRGRITDTQYF. Here the CDR3 DNA reads TGCAGCGTTGAAGATCGAGGCAGGATCACAGATACGCAGTATTTT.

The V call is TRBV6-5, the J call TRBJ2-1, with TRBD2 matching over 8 bases. In germline, CDR1 is MNHEY, CDR2 SVGAGI. The CDR3 is made up of 15 amino acids. V lost 5 bases to trimming and J lost 7 bases; unmatched junction nucleotides: 10. CDR3: CASSPSSAGENEQFF. CDR3 bases: TGTGCCAGCAGTCCATCATCAGCGGGAGAGAATGAGCAGTTCTTC.

This clonotype has at least ten counts. V and J are TRBV30 and TRBJ2-5; 12 positions match TRBD2. The last part of the DNA fits TRBJ2-7 better; the J call may be wrong. CDR3 size: 14 residues. Per germline, CDR1 GTSNPN and CDR2 SVGIG (reference sequence). The CDR3 coding sequence is TGTGCCTGGAAACCGGGACTAGCGGGTTACGAGCAGTACTTC. Encoded protein: CAWKPGLAGYEQYF.

This clonotype was recorded at least ten times. The chain has TRBV7-1 and TRBJ1-2, with D hard to call. TRBV7-1 is recorded as an ORF, its role being uncertain. Trimming shortened V by 5 bases and J by 4 bases, and 23 bases separated the two germline ends. The CDR3 contains 17 residues. The CDR3 DNA reads as TGTGCCAGCAGCCCGGGAAGTCACGAGGGAAAGACCTATGGCTACACCTTC. As protein: CASSPGSHEGKTYGYTF.

For this clonotype: A much larger clone lies a single base off, so this may be a read error. The chain links TRBV7-9 to TRBJ2-1; 10 bases are shared with TRBD1. The J segment lost 11 bases and the V segment lost 5 bases, leaving 12 bases of the junction unmatched. In germline, CDR1 is SEHNR, CDR2 FQNEAQ (reference sequence). The CDR3 is 15 amino acids. CDR3 DNA sequence: TGTGCCAGCAGCCCCACGGGACAGGGGTCCGGTAAGCAGTTCTTC. Encoded protein: CASSPTGQGSGKQFF. Full variable domain (missing parts from reference TRBV7-9 and TRBJ2-1): DTGVSQNPRHKITKRGQNVTFRCDPISEHNRLYWYRQTLGQGPEFLTYFQNEAQLEKSRLLSDRFSAERPKGSFSTLEIQRTEQGDSAMYLCASSPTGQGSGKQFFGPGTRLTVL.

In regard to this clonotype: The germline gene is not matched at one end of the junction; a read error may be the cause. This chain joins TRBV28 and TRBJ2-1; either TRBD1 or TRBD2 may fit D (6 bases each). Germline CDR1 reads MDHEN; CDR2 reads SYDVKM. This CDR3 is built from 15 residues. In DNA, the CDR3 is TGTGCCGGCAGTTTACCCGGGGGCGGTGGTGATGAGCAGTTCTTC. Its protein is CAGSLPGGGGDEQFF.

This clonotype was seen ten or more times. The CDR3 is CASKVGGQPQHF. The DNA for the CDR3 is TGTGCCAGCAAGGTGGGAGGACAGCCCCAGCATTTT. The rearrangement links TRBV28 to TRBJ1-5; D ambiguous. Germline lookup yields CDR1 MDHEN and CDR2 SYDVKM. Between the trimmed V and J ends, which lost 7 bases and 7 bases, there was a span of 11 bases. The CDR3 consists of 12 residues.

On this clonotype: The CDR3 end shows no conserved phenylalanine or tryptophan, and so a read error is likely. This chain connects TRBV24-1 to TRBJ1-2; D gene unclear. V was clipped by 3 bases and J by 9 bases, with 7 bases between them. Germline lookup yields CDR1 KGHDR and CDR2 SFDVKD. There are 11 residues in the CDR3. The CDR3 loop reads CATSDLWCYTS. In DNA, the CDR3 is TGTGCCACCAGTGATCTGTGGTGCTACACCTCC.

This clonotype was counted ten times or more. The rearrangement joins TRBV6-1 to TRBJ1-5, with TRBD1 matching 7 bases. Trimming took 6 bases from V and 3 from J; bases not matched to a gene: 14. CDR1 is MNHNS, CDR2 SASEGT, per germline. The CDR3 extends over 17 amino acids. CDR3 sequence: CASRPPGEGAINQPQHF. The CDR3, as DNA: TGTGCCAGCAGACCCCCCGGTGAGGGGGCCATCAATCAGCCCCAGCATTTT.

In regard to this clonotype: A much larger clone differs by one base, so this may be a read error. The chain joins TRBV5-4 to TRBJ2-1; 7 bases map to TRBD2. CDR3 size: 17 residues. Germline V CDR1 and CDR2: SGHNT, YYREEE (reference sequence). The CDR3 DNA follows: TGTGCCGGCAGCTCCGGGGCGGGAGTGGTGCGTTACAATGAGCAGTTCTTC. As protein: CAGSSGAGVVRYNEQFF.

As regards this clonotype: This may be a read error, as it is one base from a much larger clone. Since the CDR3 does not end with the conserved phenylalanine or tryptophan, this likely comes from a read error. The rearrangement links TRBV9 to TRBJ1-2, with a tentative D call TRBD1 (5 bases). The CDR3 covers 16 residues. Trimming removed 7 bases at V and 4 bases at J, with 23 bases between. Germline V gene data show CDR1 as SGDLS and CDR2 as YYNGEE. The CDR3 nucleotides read TGTGCCAGCGCATGGGGGTACTCAAGAAAGACCTATGGCTACACCCTC. Its translation: CASAWGYSRKTYGYTL.

This clonotype was recorded many times. This chain connects TRBV12-3 or TRBV12-4 to TRBJ2-7, with a possible D match to TRBD1 (6 bases). The CDR3 runs 17 residues. Deletions cut 6 bases from V and 0 bases from J, with 21 bases between. This CDR3 reads CASSSETGFLSSYEQYF. The DNA for the CDR3 is TGTGCCAGCAGCTCAGAAACAGGGTTCCTTAGCTCCTACGAGCAGTACTTC.

This clonotype was seen only once. This may come from a read error, since a much larger clone is one base off. CDR3 in DNA: TGTGCCAGCAATAGGGACGGGATTATGGAGCAGTACTTC. This sequence encodes CASNRDGIMEQYF. The chain employs TRBV2 and TRBJ2-7; D may correspond to TRBD1 or TRBD2 (5 bases each). Germline V lookup: CDR1 SNHLY, CDR2 FYNNEI. Between the trimmed V and J ends, which lost 7 bases and 7 bases, there was a span of 17 bases. The CDR3 totals 13 residues.

The J gene is TRBJ2-5, the V gene TRBV9; D uncertain. This CDR3 region has 14 residues. The V end was cut by 4 bases, the J end by 1 base, with 11 bases between. Germline CDR1 is SGDLS and CDR2 is YYNGEE. The CDR3 is CASSSPQTQETQYF. CDR3 in DNA: TGTGCCAGCAGCTCCCCCCAGACCCAAGAGACCCAGTACTTC.

About this clonotype: Possible read error: a much larger clone is one base away. The J gene is TRBJ2-5, the V gene TRBV10-3; 7 positions agree with TRBD1. The length of the CDR3 is 14 residues. Per the germline V gene, CDR1 is ENHRY and CDR2 is SYGVKD. In DNA, the CDR3 is TGTGCCATCAGACGGGACAGAACACAAGAGATCCAGTACTTC. As protein: CAIRRDRTQEIQYF.

On this clonotype itself: A much bigger clone sits one base away, suggesting this may be a read error. The rearrangement links TRBV19 to TRBJ1-5; D remains unclear. Trimming pared 1 base from V and 5 bases from J, leaving 9 bases between. CDR1 is LNHDA and CDR2 is SQIVND in the germline V gene (reference sequence). CDR3 length equals 14 residues. The CDR3 spells CASSIAQPHQPQHF. CDR3 in DNA: TGTGCCAGTAGTATAGCCCAACCACATCAGCCCCAGCATTTT.

Note on this clonotype: The germline gene is not matched at one end of the junction; a read error may be the cause. V is TRBV15 and J is TRBJ2-3; D remains ambiguous. This CDR3 region has 15 residues. The germline V gene has CDR1 LNHNV and CDR2 YYDKDF (reference sequence). DNA of the CDR3: TGCGCCACCAGCAGTCCTCAGGATTCTGCAGATACGCAGTATTTT. It translates to CATSSPQDSADTQYF.

This clonotype was observed at least ten times. The CDR3, as DNA: TGCGCCAGCAGCCACACACAGGGGACTGGAAACACCATATATTTT. Residues: CASSHTQGTGNTIYF. The rearrangement joins TRBV4-1 to TRBJ1-3; 7 bases map to TRBD1. Germline loops: CDR1 MGHRA, CDR2 YSYEKL. The V gene end was trimmed by 3 bases and the J gene end by 2 bases; junction bases not matched to a gene: 4. The CDR3 length is 15 residues.

At least ten counts were recorded for this clonotype. The V call is TRBV6-5, the J call TRBJ2-7; weak D call: TRBD1 (6 bases). The V gene's germline CDR1 is MNHEY and CDR2 SVGAGI. The CDR3 totals 13 residues. V was trimmed by 5 bases and J by 6 bases, leaving 14 bases between them. Written as DNA, the CDR3 is TGTGCCAGCAGTGCCGGACAGCCCACCGAGCAGTACTTC. The encoded protein is CASSAGQPTEQYF.

At least ten counts were recorded for this clonotype. One junction end does not reproduce the germline sequence, and a read error may be involved. V is TRBV2 and J is TRBJ2-7; 11 bases map to TRBD2. This CDR3 comprises 15 residues. Germline loops: CDR1 SNHLY, CDR2 FYNNEI. This CDR3 reads CASREDLAGGSEQYF. The CDR3 DNA reads as TGTGCCAGCAGGGAAGACCTAGCGGGAGGTTCCGAGCAGTACTTC. Using reference TRBV2 and TRBJ2-7 for the parts outside the CDR3, the full variable domain is EPEVTQTPSHQVTQMGQEVILRCVPISNHLYFYWYRQILGQKVEFLVSFYNNEISEKSEIFDDQFSVERPDGSNFTLKIRSTKLEDSAMYFCASREDLAGGSEQYFGPGTRLTVT.

This clonotype was seen at least ten times. This sequence joins TRBV3-1 and TRBJ1-1; no reliable D call. V dropped 5 bases and J dropped 4 bases, with 23 bases sitting between them. This CDR3 has 17 residues. The germline CDR1 and CDR2 sequences are LGHDT and YNNKEL (reference sequence). The CDR3 here is CASSVDSPISIRTEAFF. The CDR3 DNA is TGTGCCAGCAGCGTCGACTCTCCCATTTCAATTCGCACTGAAGCTTTCTTT.

This clonotype has a count of ten or more. The rearrangement links TRBV7-6 to TRBJ1-2; D uncertain. The CDR3 consists of 17 residues. Germline values: CDR1 SGHVS, CDR2 FNYEAQ. V was trimmed by 5 bases and J by 4 bases, leaving 23 bases between them. Here the CDR3 DNA reads TGTGCCAGCAGCATGACTACTGAATCTCGAAAGACCTATGGCTACACCTTC. This sequence encodes CASSMTTESRKTYGYTF.

Concerning this clonotype itself: A much larger clone lies a single base off, so this may be a read error. The chain is built from TRBV3-2 and TRBJ2-5. TRBV3-2 corresponds to a pseudogene. The CDR3 covers 11 residues. CDR3 DNA sequence: TGTGCCAGCAGCCAAGACGGGACCCAGTACTTC. Protein: CASSQDGTQYF.

This clonotype was counted ten times or more. The V gene is TRBV6-2 or TRBV6-3, the J gene TRBJ1-2; D call uncertain. The length of the CDR3 is 17 residues. CDR1 is MNHEY, CDR2 SVGEGT, per germline. Trimming cost V 4 bases and J 4 bases, with 22 bases left between them. CDR3 DNA sequence: TGTGCCAGCAGTTCTGGCGTCTGCATCGGAAAGACCTATGGCTACACCTTC. Amino acid sequence: CASSSGVCIGKTYGYTF.

This clonotype occurred many times. The chain has TRBV15 and TRBJ1-2; D not certain. CDR1 is LNHNV and CDR2 is YYDKDF in the germline V gene (reference sequence). This CDR3 comprises 17 residues. V was cut by 5 bases and J by 4 bases, with 23 bases left in between. The CDR3: CATSEQERCGKTYGYTF. Written as DNA, the CDR3 is TGTGCCACCAGCGAGCAAGAAAGGTGTGGAAAGACCTATGGCTACACCTTC.

This clonotype came up a few times. The V call is TRBV9, the J call TRBJ2-4; D gene uncertain. Trimming took off 0 bases at V and 5 bases at J, with 3 bases between the two ends. The CDR3 is made up of 12 amino acids. The germline V gene encodes CDR1 SGDLS and CDR2 YYNGEE. In DNA, the CDR3 is TGTGCCAGCAGCGTAGAGGAAAACATTCAGTACTTC. It yields the protein CASSVEENIQYF.

Details on this clonotype: This may stem from a read error, because a much larger clone lies one nucleotide away. The J gene is TRBJ1-1, the V gene TRBV4-1; tentatively, D is TRBD1 (5 bases). The CDR3 is made up of 15 amino acids. CDR1 MGHRA and CDR2 YSYEKL come from the germline V gene. DNA of the CDR3: TGCGCCAGCAGCCAGGGGCCGGGATTGAACACTGGAGCTTTCTTT. Translation: CASSQGPGLNTGAFF.

CDR3 amino acids: CASRADRTTDTQYF. CDR3 DNA sequence: TGTGCCAGCAGGGCGGACAGGACCACAGATACGCAGTATTTT. The rearrangement joins TRBV2 to TRBJ2-3; 7 bases map to TRBD1. V lost 6 bases, J lost 2 bases, and 5 bases stayed unmatched. Germline values: CDR1 SNHLY, CDR2 FYNNEI. CDR3 length: 14 residues.

This chain connects TRBV7-9 to TRBJ2-5, with D possibly being TRBD2 (5 bases). Germline loops: CDR1 SEHNR, CDR2 FQNEAQ (reference sequence). The CDR3 is made up of 14 amino acids. Deletions cut 1 base from V and 7 bases from J, with 13 bases between. CDR3 residues: CASSLVPESGTQYF. The CDR3 DNA is TGTGCCAGCAGCTTAGTCCCAGAAAGCGGGACCCAGTACTTC.

This clonotype was seen ten or more times. CDR3 region: CSVEDSAYEQYF. CDR3 nucleotide sequence: TGCAGCGTTGAAGATTCCGCCTACGAGCAGTACTTC. This sequence joins TRBV29-1 and TRBJ2-7; D gene ambiguous. V was pared by 0 bases and J by 2 bases, with 5 bases between. CDR3 length equals 12 residues. Germline V gene sequence: CDR1 SQVTM, CDR2 ANQGSEA.